A selection of T cell receptor beta chains follows, all from one sample in a study of Ad26.COV2.S vaccination and SARS-CoV-2 variants. Clones were sequenced by immunoSEQ multiplex PCR, and TCRdb holds only the in-frame ones, with some missing. This sample has some 350,000 clones, with 85% to 90% found just once. This sample comprised peripheral blood, obtained in a trial of Ad26.COV2.S vaccine versus placebo. The receptors shown here come from a person between 18 and 59 years old who received the Ad26.COV2.S COVID-19 vaccine or a placebo. The CDR3 runs from the conserved cysteine through the conserved F or W. Each record gives: J gene, CDR3 length, V gene, CDR3 protein.

TRBJ2-1	16	TRBV29-1	CSVNDADRRKSNEQFF
TRBJ1-1	17	TRBV27	CASSLLSWGTGRIEAFF
TRBJ2-3	15	TRBV4-1	CASSQIGTGPSTQYF
TRBJ2-2	17	TRBV9	CASSVASGTPNTGELFF
TRBJ2-2	15	TRBV10-3	CAISEKGTATGELFF
TRBJ2-3	16	TRBV5-4	CASSFLNLQATDTQYF
TRBJ1-5	14	TRBV6-2/TRBV6-3	CASSYSGGVQPQHF
TRBJ1-2	16	TRBV29-1	CSVDSFVTEELYGYTF
TRBJ2-3	16	TRBV3-1/TRBV3-2	CASSQDPSSSMGTQYF
TRBJ2-1	13	TRBV7-2	CASRGLGGNEQFF
TRBJ2-1	15	TRBV9	CASSVYDTSYNEQFF
TRBJ1-6	15	TRBV7-2	CASSLLRGGQSPLHF
TRBJ2-5	14	TRBV7-2	CASRRSGSGETQYF
TRBJ1-2	11	TRBV7-2	CASSANYGYTF
TRBJ1-2	15	TRBV4-1	CASSQGQGVNYGYTF
TRBJ2-5	14	TRBV7-6	CASSQMAPQETQYF
TRBJ1-1	13	TRBV9	CASSVALYTEAFF
TRBJ1-2	15	TRBV9	CASSPGQGYNYGYTF
TRBJ2-2	19	TRBV27	CASSLIIAGEFANTGELFF
TRBJ1-3	14	TRBV19	CASSLRTAGNTIYF
TRBJ2-2	15	TRBV6-5	CASSYKGPNTGELFF
TRBJ1-1	16	TRBV20-1	CSASWEGAPLPTEAFF
TRBJ2-1	14	TRBV24-1	CATSTAGTRGEQFF
TRBJ2-3	18	TRBV11-3	CASSLDQGGRFGPDTQYF
TRBJ2-1	14	TRBV10-3	CAISGSGAVNEQFF
TRBJ2-7	13	TRBV11-2	CASSSDPSYEQYF
TRBJ2-2	15	TRBV5-1	CASSRAESWTGELFF
TRBJ2-7	14	TRBV29-1	CSVWGGDLPYEQYF
TRBJ2-2	17	TRBV19	CASSRSGGTGYTGELFF
TRBJ1-2	16	TRBV19	CASSTEKGWSGYGYTF
TRBJ2-1	14	TRBV6-2/TRBV6-3	CASSRHQLVSEQFF
TRBJ2-3	16	TRBV18	CASSPGLAGGSDTQYF
TRBJ2-1	15	TRBV5-6	CASSSLRTFSNEQFF
TRBJ2-1	18	TRBV1	CTSSQDRASGLVGNEQFF
TRBJ1-2	17	TRBV12-5	CASGPFYRDRVDYGYTF
TRBJ2-7	16	TRBV18	CASSPPYGQASYEQYF
TRBJ1-2	14	TRBV18	CASSPSQGFDGYTF
TRBJ1-1	15	TRBV19	CASSMIKGRDTEAFF
TRBJ1-2	13	TRBV12-3/TRBV12-4	CASSILAGSGYTF
TRBJ2-1	13	TRBV5-6	CASSLEGGSEQFF
TRBJ1-5	13	TRBV6-6	CASRPGLNQPQHF
TRBJ1-1	13	TRBV12-3/TRBV12-4	CASSLAVNTEAFF
TRBJ2-2	17	TRBV24-1	CATSDSTRTADTGELFF
TRBJ2-1	15	TRBV15	CATSSGTSGVNEQFF
TRBJ2-3	15	TRBV18	CASSPPTGGLDTQYF